The 29 T cell receptor beta chains below were found in one sample sequenced in a study of human T cells and chemical hapten exposure. Time point indicated: patch test 2, 6 weeks after DPC sensitization. This sample's treatment: therapeutic diphenylcyclopropenone sensitization with weekly scalp DPC. Each CDR3 protein is one row after TCRdb ran MiXCR on the RACE reads. The table has fewer than 90,000 distinct CDR3 sequences, around 6.7% seen once. The sequencing used whole blood, collected in connection with sensitization to the hapten diphenylcyclopropenone (DPC). These receptors were collected from a woman between 25 and 40 years old with alopecia areata. Some clones in this sample may be carry-over from other donors' samples.

The sample holds many counts of this clonotype. The chain couples TRBV5-4 to TRBJ2-3; 9 nucleotides line up with TRBD1. The J segment lost 1 base and the V segment lost 5 bases, leaving 5 bases of the junction unmatched. The CDR3 extends over 15 amino acids. The germline CDR1 and CDR2 sequences are SGHNT and YYREEE (reference sequence). The CDR3 DNA sequence: TGTGCCAGCAGTTCGACAGGGGGAGGCACAGATACGCAGTATTTT. This gives the protein CASSSTGGGTDTQYF. Complete variable domain (other parts from reference TRBV5-4 and TRBJ2-3): ETGVTQSPTHLIKTRGQQVTLRCSSQSGHNTVSWYQQALGQGPQFIFQYYREEENGRGNFPPRFSGLQFPNYSSELNVNALELDDSALYLCASSSTGGGTDTQYFGPGTRLTVL.

This clonotype is a singleton in its sample. Just one base apart from a much larger clone, this may be a read error. V and J are TRBV20-1 and TRBJ2-3, with 7 bases identical to TRBD1. CDR1 and CDR2 from the germline V gene are DFQATT and SNEGSKA (reference sequence). The CDR3 has 15 residues. J lost 5 bases, V lost 0 bases, and 8 bases had no gene match. CDR3 residues: CSARDPGGHGDTQYF. In nucleotides, the CDR3 is TGCAGTGCTAGAGATCCAGGGGGTCACGGAGATACGCAGTATTTT.

This clonotype was observed many times. The rearrangement uses TRBV18 and TRBJ1-1, with D uncertain. The CDR3 is 14 amino acids. The ends were cut back, 0 bases at V and 2 bases at J, with 7 bases in the middle. The V gene's germline CDR1 is KGHSH and CDR2 LQKENI. CDR3 sequence reads: CASSPPAGNTEAFF. The CDR3 DNA is TGTGCCAGCTCACCACCGGCAGGCAACACTGAAGCTTTCTTT.

This clonotype was counted only a few times. The gene calls are TRBV21-1 and TRBJ1-1. TRBV21-1 is a documented pseudogene. The CDR3 extends over 11 amino acids. The DNA for the CDR3 is TGTGCCAGGCCCACTCGAACCGAAGCTTTCTTT. It encodes CARPTRTEAFF.

The chain's CDR3 is CASSLRGGHQPQHF. The CDR3 DNA sequence: TGTGCCAGCAGTTTGCGGGGGGGTCACCAGCCCCAGCATTTT. The chain combines TRBV12-3 or TRBV12-4 with TRBJ1-5; possibly TRBD1 for D (5 bases). V lost 3 bases to trimming and J lost 7 bases, with 13 bases between them. This CDR3 has 14 amino acids.

The chain links TRBV12-3 or TRBV12-4 to TRBJ2-3; D remains ambiguous. Trimming cost V 7 bases and J 1 base, with 9 bases left between them. The CDR3 is 13 residues long. The CDR3 protein is CASTDAGTDTQYF. In DNA form, the CDR3 reads TGTGCCAGCACTGATGCAGGCACAGATACGCAGTATTTT.

This clonotype came up many times. This chain uses TRBV5-5 with TRBJ1-1; D is undetermined. V shed 2 bases and J shed 5 bases, with 10 bases lying between them. From germline, CDR1 is SGHKS and CDR2 YYEKEE (reference sequence). The CDR3 consists of 13 residues. As DNA, the CDR3 is TGTGCCAGCAGCTTTGATTGGGAAACTGAAGCTTTCTTT. It is translated as CASSFDWETEAFF.

On this clonotype itself: Given a much more abundant clone one base away, this may be a read error. The conserved phenylalanine or tryptophan normally closing the CDR3 is absent here, so this likely arose from a read error. The rearrangement joins TRBV2 to TRBJ1-1, with 12 bases matching TRBD1. Per germline, CDR1 SNHLY and CDR2 FYNNEI. Trimming took 7 bases from V and 4 from J; bases not matched to a gene: 4. CDR3 length equals 14 residues. The CDR3 reads CASKLGQGATEAFY. The CDR3 DNA reads as TGTGCCAGCAAACTGGGACAGGGGGCCACTGAAGCTTTCTAT.

The chain carries TRBV6-5 and TRBJ1-5; D unresolved. V was shortened by 6 bases and J by 4 bases, with 13 bases between the two germline ends. The V gene's germline CDR1 is MNHEY and CDR2 SVGAGI. There are 14 residues in the CDR3. Here the CDR3 DNA reads TGTGCCAGCAGCGGAGGAGCGATAAATCAGCCCCAGCATTTT. It encodes CASSGGAINQPQHF.

Many counts were recorded for this clonotype. The chain carries TRBV29-1 and TRBJ2-7, with TRBD1 as a possible D gene (6 bases). V lost 4 bases and J 0 bases, leaving 22 bases between the germline ends. Germline loops: CDR1 SQVTM, CDR2 ANQGSEA. CDR3 length: 17 residues. The CDR3 region has the DNA TGCAGCGTTGTGGGTAGTGGTACGAGGGGGAGCTCCTACGAGCAGTACTTC. Protein: CSVVGSGTRGSSYEQYF.

This clonotype occurred many times. The V gene is TRBV5-6, the J gene TRBJ2-5, with D hard to call. Germline V gene sequence: CDR1 SGHDT, CDR2 YYEEEE. Trimming pared 3 bases from V and 1 base from J, leaving 19 bases between. This CDR3 has 17 residues. CDR3 region: CASSSRDGRRTQETQYF. In DNA, the CDR3 is TGTGCCAGCAGCTCCCGAGACGGTCGCAGGACCCAAGAGACCCAGTACTTC.

CDR3 bases: TGCAGCGTTGAAGAATATCCCGGGGTGGCAGGAGATGGCTACACCTTC. It translates to CSVEEYPGVAGDGYTF. V gene TRBV29-1 combines with J gene TRBJ1-2; D uncertain. This CDR3 comprises 16 residues. V lost 0 bases to trimming and J lost 6 bases, with 20 bases between them. The germline V gene has CDR1 SQVTM and CDR2 ANQGSEA.

This clonotype was counted at least ten times. V usage is TRBV11-2 and J usage is TRBJ1-2; tentative D call: TRBD1 (5 bases). The CDR3 runs to 15 residues. Trimming pared 5 bases from V and 4 bases from J, leaving 17 bases between. Germline V gene data show CDR1 as SGHAT and CDR2 as FQNNGV. The CDR3 bases are TGTGCCAGCAGCACACCGGGACGGACGATCTATGGCTACACCTTC. It encodes CASSTPGRTIYGYTF. Using reference TRBV11-2 and TRBJ1-2 for the parts outside the CDR3, the full variable domain is EAGVAQSPRYKIIEKRQSVAFWCNPISGHATLYWYQQILGQGPKLLIQFQNNGVVDDSQLPKDRFSAERLKGVDSTLKIQPAKLEDSAVYLCASSTPGRTIYGYTFGSGTRLTVV.

Regarding this clonotype: This may be a read error, as it is one base from a much larger clone. The V call is TRBV15, the J call TRBJ1-6; D uncertain. CDR3 length: 12 residues. From germline, CDR1 is LNHNV and CDR2 YYDKDF (reference sequence). In nucleotides, the CDR3 is TGTGCCACCAGCAGGCCCGATTCACCCCTCAACTTT. Its translation: CATSRPDSPLNF.

This clonotype was recorded at least ten times. The genes are TRBV5-6 and TRBJ1-5; no definite D call. V shed 3 bases and J shed 0 bases, with 10 bases lying between them. From germline, CDR1 is SGHDT and CDR2 YYEEEE. The CDR3 contains 15 residues. CDR3 sequence: CASSSPFASNQPQHF. In DNA, the CDR3 is TGTGCCAGCAGCTCCCCGTTCGCTAGCAATCAGCCCCAGCATTTT. The whole variable domain, filled in from reference TRBV5-6 and TRBJ1-5, reads DAGVTQSPTHLIKTRGQQVTLRCSPKSGHDTVSWYQQALGQGPQFIFQYYEEEERQRGNFPDRFSGHQFPNYSSELNVNALLLGDSALYLCASSSPFASNQPQHFGDGTRLSIL.

This clonotype was seen many times. The V and J genes are TRBV20-1 and TRBJ2-1, with 10 bases lining up with TRBD2. Germline assignment: CDR1 DFQATT and CDR2 SNEGSKA (reference sequence). CDR3 size: 16 residues. The J segment lost 0 bases and the V segment lost 6 bases, leaving 8 bases of the junction unmatched. The CDR3 DNA sequence: TGCAGTGCCGACAATAGCGGGGGGAGCTCCTACAATGAGCAGTTCTTC. Translation: CSADNSGGSSYNEQFF.

The rearrangement joins TRBV6-5 to TRBJ1-2, with D hard to call. V was shortened by 7 bases and J by 4 bases, with 19 bases between the two germline ends. The germline V gene has CDR1 MNHEY and CDR2 SVGAGI. This CDR3 comprises 15 residues. The CDR3 spells CASNPNILARYGYTF. Here the CDR3 DNA reads TGTGCCAGCAACCCAAACATCCTAGCCCGCTATGGCTACACCTTC.

This chain connects TRBV6-5 to TRBJ1-5; tentatively, D is TRBD1 (5 bases). Per germline, CDR1 MNHEY and CDR2 SVGAGI. This CDR3 has 13 residues. Trimming took off 6 bases at V and 7 bases at J, with 13 bases between the two ends. The CDR3 spells CASRSTGGQPQHF. The CDR3 nucleotides are TGTGCCAGCAGAAGTACTGGGGGGCAGCCCCAGCATTTT.

The genes are TRBV5-1 and TRBJ2-3; no clear D gene. V was pared by 4 bases and J by 1 base, with 19 bases between. Germline V gives CDR1 SGHRS, CDR2 YFSETQ. This CDR3 comprises 17 residues. CDR3 region: CASSRAGPSEGTDTQYF. CDR3 nucleotides: TGCGCCAGCAGCAGGGCCGGGCCCTCAGAGGGCACAGATACGCAGTATTTT.

The table lists this clonotype with many counts. This chain links TRBV2 with TRBJ2-3; D is perhaps TRBD1 (5 bases). The V and J ends lost 4 bases and 2 bases respectively, with 16 bases between them. This CDR3 is built from 16 residues. Germline CDR1 reads SNHLY; CDR2 reads FYNNEI. The CDR3 loop is CASSVPGSLTTDTQYF. CDR3 nucleotides: TGTGCCAGCAGTGTCCCAGGGTCACTGACCACAGATACGCAGTATTTT. Looking up the rest from reference TRBV2 and TRBJ2-3 gives the full variable domain: EPEVTQTPSHQVTQMGQEVILRCVPISNHLYFYWYRQILGQKVEFLVSFYNNEISEKSEIFDDQFSVERPDGSNFTLKIRSTKLEDSAMYFCASSVPGSLTTDTQYFGPGTRLTVL.

At least ten counts were recorded for this clonotype. The rearrangement links TRBV11-2 to TRBJ2-3; D remains ambiguous. CDR1 is SGHAT, CDR2 FQNNGV, per germline. The CDR3 consists of 15 residues. With 0 bases removed from V and 0 bases from J, the gap between germline ends came to 7 bases. The CDR3 coding sequence is TGTGCCAGCAGCTTAGATGGGAAAAGCACAGATACGCAGTATTTT. It encodes CASSLDGKSTDTQYF.

This clonotype was seen ten or more times. The V gene is TRBV29-1, the J gene TRBJ2-1, with D tentatively TRBD1 (5 bases). The V and J ends lost 6 bases and 9 bases respectively, with 12 bases between them. Germline V gene data show CDR1 as SQVTM and CDR2 as ANQGSEA. There are 11 residues in the CDR3. The CDR3 DNA is TGCAGCGTGGCTAGGGGTAGTGAGCAGTTCTTC. Translation gives CSVARGSEQFF.

This clonotype was counted only a few times. The V call is TRBV6-1, the J call TRBJ1-1; D not resolved. Germline CDR1 reads MNHNS; CDR2 reads SASEGT. The V and J ends lost 7 bases and 2 bases respectively, with 17 bases between them. This CDR3 is built from 15 residues. CDR3 region: CASKLTVDGNTEAFF. CDR3 DNA: TGTGCCAGCAAACTTACTGTAGACGGCAACACTGAAGCTTTCTTT.

The chain combines TRBV28 with TRBJ1-1; 7 positions match TRBD1. This CDR3 region has 15 residues. Germline lookup yields CDR1 MDHEN and CDR2 SYDVKM. V trimming: 4 bases; J trimming: 0 bases; junction bases outside the gene matches: 5. The CDR3 nucleotides read TGTGCCAGCAGTTGGGTGGGACAGTTGAACACTGAAGCTTTCTTT. This encodes CASSWVGQLNTEAFF.

V is TRBV3-1 and J is TRBJ1-2; D unresolved. CDR1 and CDR2 from the germline V gene are LGHDT and YNNKEL (reference sequence). The germline V and J ends were trimmed by 0 bases and 4 bases, with 6 bases remaining between them. CDR3 size: 13 residues. The CDR3 coding sequence is TGTGCCAGCAGCCAAGATTGGTTCTATGGCTACACCTTC. Translating gives CASSQDWFYGYTF.

This clonotype occurred many times. The rearrangement uses TRBV29-1 and TRBJ2-3, with TRBD1 as a possible D gene (6 bases). Trimming pared 4 bases from V and 3 bases from J, leaving 23 bases between. Looked up from germline, CDR1 is SQVTM and CDR2 is ANQGSEA. CDR3 length: 17 residues. The chain's CDR3 is CSVAGSTGSLRTDTQYF. CDR3 nucleotide sequence: TGCAGCGTTGCGGGTTCCACAGGGAGCCTAAGAACAGATACGCAGTATTTT.

This clonotype was recorded many times. The chain links TRBV29-1 to TRBJ2-7; 9 bases match TRBD1. The V and J ends lost 7 bases and 2 bases, in that order; junction bases with no gene match: 6. The CDR3 is 13 residues long. Germline CDR1 reads SQVTM; CDR2 reads ANQGSEA. The CDR3 sequence is CSAGQGWAYEQYF. CDR3 in DNA: TGCAGCGCGGGACAGGGATGGGCCTACGAGCAGTACTTC.

In this sample, this clonotype turned up many times. The genes are TRBV2 and TRBJ1-2; tentatively, D is TRBD1 (5 bases). Germline lookup yields CDR1 SNHLY and CDR2 FYNNEI. CDR3 length: 16 residues. Trimming stripped 3 bases from V and 4 bases from J, with 18 bases between. This chain's CDR3 is CASSEGPGFSGYGYTF. The CDR3 DNA is TGTGCCAGCAGTGAGGGGCCAGGGTTTTCGGGCTATGGCTACACCTTC.

This clonotype was counted ten times or more. The DNA of the CDR3 is TGTGCCAGCAGTTACCCAAACCTCTCTGGGGCCAACGTCCTGACTTTC. Translated: CASSYPNLSGANVLTF. The chain uses TRBV6-6 and TRBJ2-6; D is uncertain. Trimming cost V 2 bases and J 0 bases, with 8 bases left between them. Germline V gene data show CDR1 as MNHNY and CDR2 as SVGAGI (reference sequence). The CDR3 runs to 16 residues.